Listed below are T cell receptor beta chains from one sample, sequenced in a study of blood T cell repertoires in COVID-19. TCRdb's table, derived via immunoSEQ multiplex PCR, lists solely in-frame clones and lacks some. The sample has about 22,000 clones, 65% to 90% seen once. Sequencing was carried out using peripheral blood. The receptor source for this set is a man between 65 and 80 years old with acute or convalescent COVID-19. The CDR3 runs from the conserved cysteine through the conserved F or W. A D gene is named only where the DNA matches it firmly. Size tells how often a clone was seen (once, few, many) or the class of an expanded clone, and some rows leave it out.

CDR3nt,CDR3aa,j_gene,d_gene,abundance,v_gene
TGTGCCAGCAGCTCGGCTCTAGCGGGTGGGATTACGCAGTATTTT,CASSSALAGGITQYF,TRBJ2-3,TRBD2,.,TRBV5-5
TGTGCCAGTAGTCCGGGCCACAGGGTCCTTGCTGAAGCTTTCTTT,CASSPGHRVLAEAFF,TRBJ1-1,.,.,TRBV19
TGCAGCGTTACCCAGGGTAATTTTAACACTGAAGCTTTCTTT,CSVTQGNFNTEAFF,TRBJ1-1,.,.,TRBV29-1
TGTGCCAGCAGTGACCGACCCGGGACAGGATACCAAGAGACCCAGTACTTC,CASSDRPGTGYQETQYF,TRBJ2-5,TRBD1,.,TRBV6-2/TRBV6-3
TGTGCCAGCAGCCCCCCCCGGGTTCTTTACAATGGCTACACCTTC,CASSPPRVLYNGYTF,TRBJ1-2,.,.,TRBV28
TGTGCCAGCAACCGACTTCATCCCTCCCGGGACACCATATATTTT,CASNRLHPSRDTIYF,TRBJ1-3,.,.,TRBV2
TGTGCCAGCAGCCTTGACAGAACCTACGAGCAGTACTTC,CASSLDRTYEQYF,TRBJ2-7,.,.,TRBV6-6
TGCGCCAGCAGCCCCTTACTAAACACAGGGTCTCACGAGCAGTACTTC,CASSPLLNTGSHEQYF,TRBJ2-7,.,.,TRBV4-1
TGTGCCAGCAGCATTCAACTAGCGGGAGCTCTCGAGCAGTACTTC,CASSIQLAGALEQYF,TRBJ2-7,TRBD2,.,TRBV5-4
TGTGCCAGCAGACAGAGTAATGAGCAGTTCTTC,CASRQSNEQFF,TRBJ2-1,.,once,TRBV28
TGTGCCAGCCTCCCCAGCGGCTCCTATAATTCACCCCTCCACTTT,CASLPSGSYNSPLHF,TRBJ1-6,.,.,TRBV6-5
TGTGCCAGCAGCCAAGACAGAGGAAACCGGGACAGGGGGCTAAGGGAAGAAAAACTGTTTTTT,CASSQDRGNRDRGLREEKLFF,TRBJ1-4,TRBD1,.,TRBV4-2
TGCGCCAGCAGCCGAGGACAGGGTAGCTATGGCTACACCTTC,CASSRGQGSYGYTF,TRBJ1-2,TRBD1,.,TRBV4-1
TGTGCCAGCAGCGAGACCGACAGGGAAACTGAAGCTTTCTTT,CASSETDRETEAFF,TRBJ1-1,TRBD1,.,TRBV6-4
TGTGCCAGCAGCCAAGGGATAAGGGGCGGGAGTGGCTACACCTTC,CASSQGIRGGSGYTF,TRBJ1-2,.,.,TRBV3-1/TRBV3-2
TGTGCCAGCAGCTTTTCCTCGCAGGGAGGTGATGAGCAGTTCTTC,CASSFSSQGGDEQFF,TRBJ2-1,.,.,TRBV9
TGTGCCAGCAGCAGGGGGAGCAATCAGCCCCAGCATTTT,CASSRGSNQPQHF,TRBJ1-5,.,.,TRBV4-2
TGTGCCAGCAGCGCCGCCCCGGCGGGGGGCTACAATGAGCAGTTCTTC,CASSAAPAGGYNEQFF,TRBJ2-1,TRBD2,few,TRBV7-8
TGTGCCTGCCCCGGGAGTGTTGGCTACACCTTC,CACPGSVGYTF,TRBJ1-2,.,.,TRBV30
TGTGCCAGTAGTGGAACCGGGACAGGAAGTCAGCCCCAGCATTTT,CASSGTGTGSQPQHF,TRBJ1-5,TRBD1,.,TRBV19
TGCGCCAGCAGCGACGCAGCAGGGACTGGAAACACCATATATTTT,CASSDAAGTGNTIYF,TRBJ1-3,.,few,TRBV5-1
TGTGCCAGCAGTTCACAGGGAAGCCATGGCTACACCTTC,CASSSQGSHGYTF,TRBJ1-2,.,.,TRBV27
TGTGCCAGCAGTGAAGCGCGGGAAAAACTGTTTTTT,CASSEAREKLFF,TRBJ1-4,.,few,TRBV2
TGCGCCAGCAGCCAAGCGGCACAGGGTGGCCACGAGCAGTACTTC,CASSQAAQGGHEQYF,TRBJ2-7,.,.,TRBV4-3
TGTGCCAGCAGTGAGACAGGGGGGGTCTATGGCTACACCTTC,CASSETGGVYGYTF,TRBJ1-2,TRBD1,.,TRBV2
TGCGCCAGCAGCTTTACTAGCGGGAGCGACGGGCCGCAGTTCTTC,CASSFTSGSDGPQFF,TRBJ2-1,TRBD2,.,TRBV5-1
TGTGCCAGCAGCGCACGACTAGCGGGAGCCTACGAGCAGTACTTC,CASSARLAGAYEQYF,TRBJ2-7,TRBD2,.,TRBV7-2
TGTGCCAGCGGTGGCAGTCCTTACGAGCAGTACTTC,CASGGSPYEQYF,TRBJ2-7,.,once,TRBV6-6
TGCGCCAGCAGCTACTGGGGGGGTCAAGAGACCCAGTACTTC,CASSYWGGQETQYF,TRBJ2-5,TRBD2,few,TRBV5-1
TGTGCCAGCAGTTTAAAGGGACAGGTCACGAACGAGCAGTACTTC,CASSLKGQVTNEQYF,TRBJ2-7,TRBD1,.,TRBV6-6
TGCGCCAGCAGCTTGGCACAGGGGATAGAGACCCAGTACTTC,CASSLAQGIETQYF,TRBJ2-5,TRBD1,.,TRBV5-1
TGTGCCACCAGCAGTGACAGGGGGCCTGGCTACACCTTC,CATSSDRGPGYTF,TRBJ1-2,TRBD1,.,TRBV15
TGCAGTGCTAGTCCCGACAGGGGGCGGGTAGAGTTTATGAACACTGAAGCTTTCTTT,CSASPDRGRVEFMNTEAFF,TRBJ1-1,TRBD1,.,TRBV20-1
TGTGCCTGGAGGCGACACGGGACACCAGAGACCCAGTACTTC,CAWRRHGTPETQYF,TRBJ2-5,.,.,TRBV30
TGTGCCAGCAGTCCGGACAGGGCCTACGAGCAGTACTTC,CASSPDRAYEQYF,TRBJ2-7,TRBD1,.,TRBV3-1/TRBV3-2
TGTGCCAGCAGACCGGGGACAGTCCTCCCCGGCTACACCTTC,CASRPGTVLPGYTF,TRBJ1-2,TRBD1,.,TRBV7-2
TGTGCCAGCAGCTTAAGGGACAGGGTCCACGAGCAGTACTTC,CASSLRDRVHEQYF,TRBJ2-7,TRBD1,.,TRBV7-2
TGTGCCAGCAGCCAGGCCTCAAGGGGGCAGTACTTC,CASSQASRGQYF,TRBJ2-7,.,.,TRBV3-1/TRBV3-2
TGTGCCAGCAGCCCGGGACAGCCAACGGGACCGGGCCTCTCCCCCTCCTACGAGCAGTACTTC,CASSPGQPTGPGLSPSYEQYF,TRBJ2-7,TRBD1,.,TRBV4-2
TGTGCCAGCAGCCTGGACAGGGGGGCCGGGGAGCTGTTTTTT,CASSLDRGAGELFF,TRBJ2-2,TRBD1,.,TRBV14
TGTGCCAGCAGTTTAGGCGGGAGAAACGAGCAGTACTTC,CASSLGGRNEQYF,TRBJ2-7,TRBD2,.,TRBV27
TGTGCCAGCAGCGGCGTCCAGGGGGCCGGTGAGCAGTTCTTC,CASSGVQGAGEQFF,TRBJ2-1,TRBD1,.,TRBV7-9
TGCGCCAGCAGTCCGAGGGGACTAGCGCCGAACAATGAGCAGTTCTTC,CASSPRGLAPNNEQFF,TRBJ2-1,TRBD2,.,TRBV10-1
TGTGCCAGCAGCCACGGCCCCCAGCGGGGGTGGTATTTT,CASSHGPQRGWYF,TRBJ2-3,TRBD2,.,TRBV11-2
TGTGCCAGCACCGAGGGCGGTCACTCCTACAATGAGCAGTTCTTC,CASTEGGHSYNEQFF,TRBJ2-1,.,.,TRBV28
TGTGCCAGCAGCTTCCTACAGGGGCCATTCCACGAGCAGTACTTC,CASSFLQGPFHEQYF,TRBJ2-7,TRBD1,few,TRBV5-4